The T cell receptor beta chain described here comes from a study of cytomegalovirus exposure and HLA in healthy donors. Study context: The same platform as the 500 to 700 first-cohort repertoires was used for the roughly 130 validation repertoires, a later analysis reported. Study-wide results and limits: Researchers catalogued approximately 170 TCR beta chains as cytomegalovirus-associated. The dataset shows that most TCR sequences were rare, while some public TCRs occurred in many donors.

CDR3 length: 15 amino acids. V was cut by 1 base and J by 0 bases, with 7 bases left in between. CDR1 and CDR2 (germline): SEHNR, FQNEAQ (reference sequence). The donors were part of the validation cohort of around 110 subjects. That cohort was separate from the first cohort, which comprised fewer than 800 subjects. TCRdb's table, derived via immunoSEQ multiplex PCR, lists solely in-frame clones and lacks some. The sample yields a few hundred thousand clones, about 92% seen once. Concerning this clone: What it binds is not known.

The chain carries TRBV7-9 and TRBJ2-1; tentatively, D is TRBD2 (6 bases). This sequence originates from a woman aged 25 to 39 in good health and CMV-seronegative. Sequenced sample: PBMCs. The DNA for the CDR3 is TGTGCCAGCAGCTTAGACGGGAGCTCCTACAATGAGCAGTTCTTC. This encodes CASSLDGSSYNEQFF.